The 27 T cell receptor beta chains reported below all come from one sample, sequenced in a study of T cell responses to AZD1222 COVID-19 vaccine. This table comes from immunoSEQ multiplex PCR, and its TCRdb copy is limited to in-frame clones, with some not included. The sample includes 90,000 to 120,000 clones, 90% to 95% of them seen just once. The starting material was peripheral blood, obtained 28 days after the second AZD1222 dose. The source of these receptors is an adult who received the AZD1222 COVID-19 vaccine.

The chain combines TRBV4-3 with TRBJ1-1; D is unclear. Between the trimmed V and J ends, which lost 2 bases and 7 bases, there was a span of 14 bases. The CDR3 is made up of 14 amino acids. Germline lookup yields CDR1 LGHNA and CDR2 YSLEER. The CDR3 spells CASSQLTGASEAFF. As DNA, the CDR3 is TGCGCCAGCAGCCAATTAACGGGTGCCAGTGAAGCTTTCTTT.

The chain links TRBV5-1 to TRBJ2-7; D is ambiguous. The CDR3 length is 12 residues. V was trimmed by 0 bases and J by 6 bases, leaving 7 bases between them. Germline values: CDR1 SGHRS, CDR2 YFSETQ. This chain's CDR3 is CASSLEGGEQYF. CDR3 coding DNA: TGCGCCAGCAGCTTGGAGGGTGGCGAGCAGTACTTC.

V is TRBV4-2 and J is TRBJ2-3; TRBD2 aligns across 13 bases. J gave up 4 bases and V 4 bases, and 5 bases lay outside the gene matches. The CDR3 runs to 16 residues. Germline V CDR1 and CDR2: LGHNA, YNFKEQ. The CDR3 DNA is TGTGCCAGCAGCCCAGGGACTAGCGGGGACGCAGATACGCAGTATTTT. It encodes CASSPGTSGDADTQYF.

V gene TRBV4-2 combines with J gene TRBJ1-4, with 7 bases matching TRBD1. The CDR3 is 15 amino acids. Germline CDR1 LGHNA, CDR2 YNFKEQ. The junction had 7 bases not matched to a gene; V was cut back by 4 bases and J by 5 bases. The CDR3 DNA reads TGTGCCAGCAGCCCTACCAGGGGGGGAAATGAAAAACTGTTTTTT. This sequence encodes CASSPTRGGNEKLFF.

This chain uses TRBV6-5 with TRBJ1-1, with D perhaps TRBD1 (5 bases). Trimming pared 5 bases from V and 3 bases from J, leaving 7 bases between. Germline V gives CDR1 MNHEY, CDR2 SVGAGI. This CDR3 has 12 residues. CDR3 protein: CASSTGYTEAFF. CDR3 coding DNA: TGTGCCAGCAGTACAGGATACACTGAAGCTTTCTTT.

The gene calls are TRBV20-1 and TRBJ1-6; D unclear. The V gene lost 3 bases and the J gene lost 4 bases, with 7 bases spanning the gap. Germline V gene data show CDR1 as DFQATT and CDR2 as SNEGSKA (reference sequence). The CDR3 covers 13 residues. CDR3 residues: CSASLGYNSPLHF. In DNA, the CDR3 is TGCAGTGCTAGTCTGGGGTATAATTCACCCCTCCACTTT.

CDR3 sequence: CASSLPKPGQPNYGYTF. DNA of the CDR3: TGTGCCAGCAGCTTGCCTAAACCGGGACAGCCTAACTATGGCTACACCTTC. The V gene is TRBV5-4, the J gene TRBJ1-2, with 7 bases fitting TRBD1. The germline V gene encodes CDR1 SGHNT and CDR2 YYREEE (reference sequence). The V gene end was trimmed by 1 base and the J gene end by 0 bases; junction bases not matched to a gene: 9. The CDR3 loop spans 17 amino acids.

The CDR3 sequence is CSVETPGQQETQYF. CDR3 coding DNA: TGCAGCGTTGAGACCCCGGGACAACAAGAGACCCAGTACTTC. The chain carries TRBV29-1 and TRBJ2-5; D may be TRBD1 (6 bases). Germline CDR1 SQVTM, CDR2 ANQGSEA. The CDR3 has 14 residues. V was cut by 3 bases and J by 2 bases, with 13 bases left in between.

V is TRBV12-5 and J is TRBJ2-5; D uncertain. The V end was cut by 5 bases, the J end by 4 bases, with 14 bases between. Germline CDR1 and CDR2: LGHNT and FRNRAP. This CDR3 has 14 residues. Here the CDR3 reads CASGNPSGPETQYF. The CDR3 region has the DNA TGTGCTAGTGGTAACCCATCCGGGCCAGAGACCCAGTACTTC.

The rearrangement uses TRBV6-1 and TRBJ2-3; 13 bases line up with TRBD2. CDR3 size: 16 residues. The V and J ends lost 4 bases and 5 bases, in that order; junction bases with no gene match: 6. Germline assignment: CDR1 MNHNS and CDR2 SASEGT. CDR3 sequence (DNA): TGTGCCAGCAGTGGACTAGCGGGGGGATCGAAAGATACGCAGTATTTT. Translated, it gives CASSGLAGGSKDTQYF.

This chain links TRBV2 with TRBJ1-6; TRBD1 agrees at 11 bases. CDR3 length equals 16 residues. After removal of 1 base from V and 6 bases from J, the junction contained 2 bases not matched to a gene. Per the germline V gene, CDR1 is SNHLY and CDR2 is FYNNEI. CDR3 DNA sequence: TGTGCCAGCAGTGAAGGGACAGGGGGCCCTAATTCACCCCTCCACTTT. Protein: CASSEGTGGPNSPLHF.

V is TRBV10-1 and J is TRBJ2-7, with 9 bases lining up with TRBD1. In germline, CDR1 is WNHNN, CDR2 SYGVQD (reference sequence). The CDR3 consists of 14 residues. The ends lost 0 bases at V and 8 bases at J; junction bases unmatched: 5. CDR3 residues: CASSESGQGGKQYF. The CDR3 coding sequence is TGCGCCAGCAGTGAGTCGGGACAGGGAGGGAAGCAGTACTTC.

This sequence joins TRBV30 and TRBJ2-1; TRBD2 matches at 14 bases. Germline CDR1 is GTSNPN and CDR2 is SVGIG (reference sequence). The ends lost 4 bases at V and 7 bases at J; junction bases unmatched: 6. CDR3 length equals 15 residues. DNA of the CDR3: TGTGCCTGGATCCCGGGACTAGCGGGGGAAAATGAGCAGTTCTTC. It specifies CAWIPGLAGENEQFF.

There are a few counts of this clone. This rearrangement joins TRBV30 to TRBJ2-3; 10 bases match TRBD2. CDR3 length: 15 residues. Germline values: CDR1 GTSNPN, CDR2 SVGIG (reference sequence). V shed 2 bases, J shed 2 bases, and the junction held 4 bases outside the gene matches. The CDR3 DNA follows: TGTGCCTGGAGTCGGCTAGCGGGGGTCACAGATACGCAGTATTTT. Encoded protein: CAWSRLAGVTDTQYF.

The chain employs TRBV5-8 and TRBJ2-4, with a tentative D call TRBD2 (5 bases). This CDR3 is 13 amino acids long. CDR1 is SGHTS, CDR2 YDEGEE, per germline. V was trimmed by 4 bases and J by 1 base, leaving 6 bases between them. As DNA, the CDR3 is TGTGCCAGCAGCGGGAGTGCCAAAAACATTCAGTACTTC. Translating gives CASSGSAKNIQYF. The full variable domain, rest sourced from reference TRBV5-8 and TRBJ2-4, is EAGVTQSPTHLIKTRGQQATLRCSPISGHTSVYWYQQALGLGLQFLLWYDEGEERNRGNFPPRFSGRQFPNYSSELNVNALELEDSALYLCASSGSAKNIQYFGAGTRLSVL.

The gene calls are TRBV3-1 (or the pseudogene TRBV3-2) and TRBJ2-7; D ambiguous. The CDR3 has 15 residues. The germline V and J ends were trimmed by 0 bases and 2 bases, with 11 bases remaining between them. The germline CDR1 and CDR2 sequences are LGHDT and YNNKEL (reference sequence). The CDR3 reads CASSQETTLTYEQYF. CDR3 DNA: TGTGCCAGCAGCCAAGAAACGACCTTAACCTACGAGCAGTACTTC.

The rearrangement joins TRBV3-1 (or the pseudogene TRBV3-2) to TRBJ1-4, with D unresolved. This CDR3 region has 17 residues. Germline loops: CDR1 LGHDT, CDR2 YNNKEL (reference sequence). V lost 0 bases and J 0 bases, leaving 11 bases between the germline ends. The CDR3 DNA follows: TGTGCCAGCAGCCAAGATGTAAAGGCAGCAACTAATGAAAAACTGTTTTTT. This codes for CASSQDVKAATNEKLFF.

This sequence joins TRBV9 and TRBJ1-3; D is uncertain. The germline V and J ends were trimmed by 4 bases and 2 bases, with 13 bases remaining between them. The CDR3 runs 15 residues. Germline-derived CDR1 and CDR2 are SGDLS and YYNGEE. Here the CDR3 DNA reads TGTGCCAGCAGCCCCCCTGGTGATACTGGAAACACCATATATTTT. Translating gives CASSPPGDTGNTIYF.

This chain connects TRBV7-9 to TRBJ2-2; 11 positions match TRBD2. Germline assignment: CDR1 SEHNR and CDR2 FQNEAQ (reference sequence). The CDR3 extends over 17 amino acids. Germline trimming cut 5 bases from V and 5 bases from J; bases unmatched to any gene: 10. CDR3 DNA: TGTGCCAGCAGCCCCCGCCCACTAGCGGGAGAAACCGGGGAGCTGTTTTTT. This translates into CASSPRPLAGETGELFF.

V gene TRBV7-2 combines with J gene TRBJ2-7, with TRBD2 matching 7 bases. V was clipped by 3 bases and J by 4 bases; unmatched bases: 12. CDR1 is SGHTA, CDR2 FQGNSA, per germline. CDR3 length: 16 amino acids. This CDR3 reads CASSFQGVVGGYEQYF. CDR3 DNA sequence: TGTGCCAGCAGCTTCCAAGGGGTGGTGGGGGGGTACGAGCAGTACTTC.

CDR3 DNA: TGTGCCAGCAGCTTAGGGGAATCCTACGAGCAGTACTTC. Translated: CASSLGESYEQYF. The chain has TRBV7-8 and TRBJ2-7; D ambiguous. The CDR3 has 13 residues. Germline assignment: CDR1 SGHVS and CDR2 FQNEAQ. V gave up 1 base and J gave up 1 base, with 5 bases separating them. The entire variable domain, with the rest obtained from reference TRBV7-8 and TRBJ2-7, is as follows: GAGVSQSPRYKVAKRGQDVALRCDPISGHVSLFWYQQALGQGPEFLTYFQNEAQLDKSGLPSDRFFAERPEGSVSTLKIQRTQQEDSAVYLCASSLGESYEQYFGPGTRLTVT.

The chain joins TRBV6-5 to TRBJ2-7, with D perhaps assigned TRBD1 or TRBD2 (6 bases each). CDR1 and CDR2 from the germline V gene are MNHEY and SVGAGI. V dropped 6 bases and J dropped 5 bases, with 11 bases sitting between them. The CDR3 totals 12 residues. The DNA of the CDR3 is TGTGCCAGCAGCAAGGGGGGCGACGAGCAGTACTTC. Protein sequence: CASSKGGDEQYF.

The chain couples TRBV5-5 to TRBJ1-2, with D possibly matching TRBD1 (5 bases). Trimming took 4 bases from V and 8 from J, leaving 18 bases between them. Germline lookup yields CDR1 SGHKS and CDR2 YYEKEE (reference sequence). This CDR3 has 14 residues. The CDR3 nucleotides read TGTGCCAGCAGCCCAGATCATTGGGGGGACGGCTACACCTTC. This gives the protein CASSPDHWGDGYTF.

The V gene is TRBV2, the J gene TRBJ1-5; 8 bases match TRBD1. This CDR3 spans 15 amino acids. The germline V gene encodes CDR1 SNHLY and CDR2 FYNNEI. V lost 4 bases, J lost 1 base, and 3 bases stayed unmatched. The CDR3 reads CASSVDRVSNQPQHF. CDR3 coding DNA: TGTGCCAGCAGTGTGGACAGGGTGAGCAATCAGCCCCAGCATTTT.

The chain is built from TRBV11-2 and TRBJ1-1, with D possibly matching TRBD1 (6 bases). V was clipped by 5 bases and J by 6 bases, with 16 bases between them. This CDR3 has 14 residues. The germline CDR1 and CDR2 sequences are SGHAT and FQNNGV. CDR3: CASSLVRGPAEAFF. As DNA, the CDR3 is TGTGCCAGCAGCCTCGTTCGGGGGCCCGCTGAAGCTTTCTTT.

V usage is TRBV10-3 and J usage is TRBJ1-3; D gene unclear. The CDR3 length is 16 residues. Germline V CDR1 and CDR2: ENHRY, SYGVKD. Trimming shortened V by 2 bases and J by 0 bases, and 11 bases separated the two germline ends. Here the CDR3 DNA reads TGTGCCATCAGTGAGAGTGCAGCCGCCTCTGGAAACACCATATATTTT. Its translation: CAISESAAASGNTIYF.

J is TRBJ1-2 and V is TRBV6-5; no clear D gene. Germline V lookup: CDR1 MNHEY, CDR2 SVGAGI. The ends were cut back, 6 bases at V and 6 bases at J, with 14 bases in the middle. This CDR3 has 13 residues. The CDR3 here is CASSLEGLDGYTF. The CDR3 bases are TGTGCCAGCAGCCTCGAGGGTTTGGATGGCTACACCTTC.